The T cell receptor (beta chain) under discussion was sequenced for a study of CXCR3-negative and CXCR3-positive naive CD8 T cells (dated by TCRdb to between 2017 and 2020). About the full investigation: In total, about 135 million TRB reads were obtained, or roughly 1.5 +/- 0.3 million reads per library. The diversity and physicochemical repertoire analyses included 11 donors pooled from two independent experiments. The TRBV-TRBJ cluster analysis covered naive subsets from about 5 donors and memory cells from 3 donors.

Spanning cysteine to phenylalanine, the CDR3 consists of 14 amino acids. The DNA is not on file. TCRdb records NextSeq 550 as the sequencer. The Human TCR Profiling Kit (MiLaboratory) was used to prepare UMI-labeled 5' RACE TRB cDNA libraries. cDNA synthesis used the entire amount of extracted RNA, and PCR amplification then used the entire amount of cDNA produced. The libraries were made side by side, with each library going through the same number of PCR cycles. The study's own analysis went as follows. MIGEC and MiXCR extracted about 53,000 +/- 10,000 unique UMI-labeled TRB cDNA molecules per library, requiring at least two reads per UMI. On average, each library contained approximately 40,000 +/- 10,000 functional in-frame TRB CDR3 nucleotide clonotypes without stop codons. After each sample was downsampled to 5000 UMI-labeled TRB molecules, VDJtools was used to calculate diversity metrics such as normalized Shannon-Wiener and Chao1. VDJtools computed clonotype-size-weighted physicochemical properties of the central five CDR3 residues: interaction energy, strength, volume and Kidera factor 4. Each entry corresponds to one CDR3 protein sequence from reads that TCRdb reprocessed, and DNA is not given. TCRdb, rather than the study authors, made the V and J calls. The sample's table lists a count of over 100,000 distinct CDR3 sequences. The top ten clonotypes cover 0.41% of the sample.

Findings and caveats that apply to the study as a whole: Naive CXCR3-negative and CXCR3-positive cells from the same donor showed similar TRBV-TRBJ usage, whereas memory cells showed distinct patterns. Surface CD5, linked to self-reactivity in mice, was comparable between naive subsets; TCR interaction strength was therefore also inferred from TRB CDR3 physicochemical properties. Freshly isolated PBMCs were used for most assays because CXCR3 expression went down partially after cryopreservation. Compared with CXCR3-negative naive cells, CXCR3-positive naive cells had TRB CDR3s with higher hydrophobicity (lower Kidera factor 4), lower energy, and higher strength and volume indices. Repertoire diversity was comparably high in both naive subsets but much lower in memory CD8+ T cells.

Turning to this clonotype: It lacks a known antigen.

For every CD8+ T cell subset, 300,000 cells were flow-sorted straight into RLT lysis buffer, and each subset was sorted in triplicate. To exclude memory contaminants, naive CD8+ T cells were stringently defined as CD45RO-CCR7+CD27+CD95-. Peripheral blood mononuclear cells were isolated from buffy coats by standard density gradient centrifugation. Naive CXCR3-negative and CXCR3-positive CD8+ T cells were flow-sorted using a FACSAria III. Total RNA was extracted from sorted cells using an RNeasy Mini Kit. The V and J genes are TRBV12-3 or TRBV12-4 and TRBJ2-5; TCRdb's D gene call, TRBD1, goes unchecked for lack of DNA. This clonotype was sampled from a human donor in good health. Some clones in this sample may be carry-over from other donors' samples. Source material: naive CXCR3+ CD8+ T cells from blood. The cell subset or site tag for this specimen amounts to: CD45RO-CCR7+CD27+CD95- naive CD8+ T cells expressing CXCR3 (TNR3+). The encoded CDR3 is CASSSPGGKGTQYF.